These 9 T cell receptor beta chains were all obtained from the same sample, sequenced in a study of blood T cell repertoires in COVID-19. The data were produced by immunoSEQ multiplex PCR, yet TCRdb's version contains in-frame clones alone and is incomplete. The sample carries around 340,000 clones, over 85% recorded once. Sequences were obtained from peripheral blood. The source of these receptors is a woman in her sixties or seventies with COVID-19, enrolled during active disease.

CDR3 DNA sequence: TGTGCCAGTAGTAGGGGACAGGGGAAATTTCAGCCCCAGCATTTT. The encoded protein is CASSRGQGKFQPQHF. The chain couples TRBV19 to TRBJ1-5; the match to TRBD1 covers 10 bases. Looked up from germline, CDR1 is LNHDA and CDR2 is SQIVND (reference sequence). Trimming took 4 bases from V and 6 from J; bases not matched to a gene: 6. This CDR3 comprises 15 residues.

The gene calls are TRBV30 and TRBJ2-7, with 10 bases lining up with TRBD2. Germline V lookup: CDR1 GTSNPN, CDR2 SVGIG (reference sequence). This CDR3 has 15 residues. With V trimmed by 3 bases and J by 4 bases, 9 bases remained unmatched. The CDR3 DNA sequence: TGTGCCTGGAGAACGACTAGCGGGCTACTGTACGAGCAGTACTTC. This encodes CAWRTTSGLLYEQYF.

The V call is TRBV6-6, the J call TRBJ1-6; D is possibly TRBD1 (6 bases). The germline CDR1 and CDR2 sequences are MNHNY and SVGAGI (reference sequence). The CDR3 spans 18 residues. V shed 5 bases and J shed 0 bases, with 17 bases lying between them. CDR3 bases: TGTGCCAGCAGTCGATCCGGGACATCGAGCTCCTATAATTCACCCCTCCACTTT. This sequence encodes CASSRSGTSSSYNSPLHF.

The gene calls are TRBV2 and TRBJ1-2, with unresolved D. This CDR3 is 13 amino acids long. Deletions cut 4 bases from V and 4 bases from J, with 10 bases between. Germline loops: CDR1 SNHLY, CDR2 FYNNEI. The chain's CDR3 is CASSGAAAYGYTF. The CDR3, as DNA: TGTGCCAGCAGTGGGGCCGCCGCCTATGGCTACACCTTC. Looking up the rest from reference TRBV2 and TRBJ1-2 gives the full variable domain: EPEVTQTPSHQVTQMGQEVILRCVPISNHLYFYWYRQILGQKVEFLVSFYNNEISEKSEIFDDQFSVERPDGSNFTLKIRSTKLEDSAMYFCASSGAAAYGYTFGSGTRLTVV.

This chain links TRBV5-1 with TRBJ2-7; TRBD2 aligns across 7 bases. J gave up 6 bases and V 1 base, and 7 bases lay outside the gene matches. CDR1 and CDR2 (germline): SGHRS, YFSETQ. CDR3 length: 14 residues. The DNA of the CDR3 is TGCGCCAGCAGCTTGACCCCAGCGGGGCGCGAGCAGTACTTC. Protein: CASSLTPAGREQYF. Full variable domain (remainder filled in from reference TRBV5-1 and TRBJ2-7): KAGVTQTPRYLIKTRGQQVTLSCSPISGHRSVSWYQQTPGQGLQFLFEYFSETQRNKGNFPGRFSGRQFSNSRSEMNVSTLELGDSALYLCASSLTPAGREQYFGPGTRLTVT.

V gene TRBV3-1 (or the pseudogene TRBV3-2) combines with J gene TRBJ1-2, with D possibly TRBD1 on 6 matching bases. CDR1 LGHDT and CDR2 YNNKEL come from the germline V gene (reference sequence). CDR3 length equals 14 residues. The V gene lost 1 base and the J gene lost 4 bases, with 10 bases spanning the gap. The CDR3 region has the DNA TGTGCCAGCAGCCAAGTACAGGGACCCTATGGCTACACCTTC. Its protein is CASSQVQGPYGYTF.

The gene calls are TRBV6-5 and TRBJ1-1; D ambiguous. The CDR3 loop spans 15 amino acids. The germline V gene has CDR1 MNHEY and CDR2 SVGAGI. Trimming left V 4 bases short and J 2 bases short, with 14 bases between. Written as DNA, the CDR3 is TGTGCCAGCAGTTCGTTGGGCCGGTACAACACTGAAGCTTTCTTT. Its protein product is CASSSLGRYNTEAFF.

The chain is built from TRBV6-6 and TRBJ2-5; D might be TRBD1 (5 bases). V dropped 0 bases and J dropped 5 bases, with 10 bases sitting between them. The CDR3 runs to 14 residues. Germline V gene data show CDR1 as MNHNY and CDR2 as SVGAGI (reference sequence). The CDR3 DNA reads TGTGCCAGCAGTTACTCAAGAAGGGGTGAGACCCAGTACTTC. As protein: CASSYSRRGETQYF.

This clone was found once. The chain has TRBV2 and TRBJ2-7; 7 positions match TRBD1. In germline, CDR1 is SNHLY, CDR2 FYNNEI. The trim removed 8 bases at V and 1 base at J, leaving 5 bases unmatched. The length of the CDR3 is 13 residues. The CDR3 loop reads CASLGTDSYEQYF. The CDR3 DNA is TGTGCCAGCCTCGGGACAGATTCCTACGAGCAGTACTTC.